Below are 20 T cell receptor beta chains sequenced from a single sample in a study of T cell responses to AZD1222 COVID-19 vaccine. Libraries were prepared by immunoSEQ multiplex PCR; TCRdb keeps only in-frame clonotypes and omits some of them. Of over 95,000 clones in the sample, 88% were seen once. The sequenced sample was peripheral blood, obtained 28 days after the second AZD1222 dose. These TCRs come from an adult who received the AZD1222 COVID-19 vaccine.

The CDR3 protein is CASISQGAFEQYF. The CDR3 nucleotides read TGTGCCAGCATATCACAGGGGGCTTTTGAGCAGTACTTC. V and J are TRBV25-1 and TRBJ2-7, with 9 bases matching TRBD1. After removal of 7 bases from V and 7 bases from J, the junction contained 8 bases not matched to a gene. Germline values: CDR1 MGHDK, CDR2 SYGVNS. The CDR3 covers 13 residues.

In its sample, this clone was seen once. The CDR3 nucleotides read TGTGCCAGCAGCTCTTCAGGGGGCGATGGCTACACCTTC. It yields the protein CASSSSGGDGYTF. The chain uses TRBV11-1 and TRBJ1-2, with 8 bases that match TRBD1. V was pared by 4 bases and J by 6 bases, with 4 bases of the junction left unmatched. CDR1 is SGHAT, CDR2 FQDESV, per germline (reference sequence). This CDR3 region has 13 residues.

The genes are TRBV6-1 and TRBJ1-5; 11 nucleotides agree with TRBD1. Trimming cost V 4 bases and J 3 bases; bases outside gene matches: 8. Germline V gives CDR1 MNHNS, CDR2 SASEGT. The CDR3 extends over 17 amino acids. The CDR3 nucleotides are TGTGCCAGCAGTGGGACAGGGGGCCGCAGGATCAATCAGCCCCAGCATTTT. Its protein product is CASSGTGGRRINQPQHF.

The chain carries TRBV6-2 or TRBV6-3 and TRBJ1-1; a possible D gene is TRBD1 (6 bases). The CDR3 has 14 residues. The germline V and J ends were trimmed by 5 bases and 4 bases, with 14 bases remaining between them. CDR1 and CDR2 from the germline V gene are MNHEY and SVGEGT. CDR3 loop: CASSPLGGRTEAFF. The DNA for the CDR3 is TGTGCCAGCAGTCCACTGGGGGGGCGCACTGAAGCTTTCTTT.

Points on this clone: A junction boundary mismatches the germline segment, possibly from a read error. This rearrangement joins TRBV4-3 to TRBJ1-2, with D hard to call. Germline CDR1 LGHNA, CDR2 YSLEER. The length of the CDR3 is 14 residues. CDR3 amino acids: CASSQDTGNSGYTF. CDR3 bases: TGCGCCAGCAGCCAAGATACGGGTAACTCTGGCTACACCTTC.

This clone was picked up one time. V is TRBV6-2 or TRBV6-3 and J is TRBJ2-7; D ambiguous. Germline loops: CDR1 MNHEY, CDR2 SVGEGT. V was trimmed by 4 bases and J by 2 bases, leaving 9 bases between them. This CDR3 region has 13 residues. CDR3 residues: CASSFGTTYEQYF. CDR3 in DNA: TGTGCCAGCAGTTTCGGCACAACCTACGAGCAGTACTTC.

The chain carries TRBV18 and TRBJ1-1; D is unclear. The CDR3 totals 12 residues. Germline V gene sequence: CDR1 KGHSH, CDR2 LQKENI. The ends were cut back, 5 bases at V and 4 bases at J, with 8 bases in the middle. Written as DNA, the CDR3 is TGTGCCAGCTCAGAGGGCTCCACTGAAGCTTTCTTT. It translates to CASSEGSTEAFF.

The chain is built from TRBV6-2 or TRBV6-3 and TRBJ1-1; D perhaps matches TRBD1 (6 bases). Germline V gene lookup returns CDR1 MNHEY and CDR2 SVGEGT. V lost 1 base and J lost 6, with 12 bases in between. CDR3 length: 14 residues. In DNA, the CDR3 is TGTGCCAGCAGTTACTGGGGGGCAGTTGCTGAAGCTTTCTTT. Translation gives CASSYWGAVAEAFF.

V is TRBV5-4 and J is TRBJ2-1; D ambiguous. The CDR3 consists of 11 residues. Germline V gene data show CDR1 as SGHNT and CDR2 as YYREEE (reference sequence). The germline V and J ends were trimmed by 0 bases and 9 bases, with 4 bases remaining between them. The CDR3 sequence is CASSLVGEQFF. CDR3 sequence (DNA): TGTGCCAGCAGCTTGGTGGGTGAGCAGTTCTTC.

The V and J genes are TRBV28 and TRBJ2-7; no clear D. From germline, CDR1 is MDHEN and CDR2 SYDVKM. Between the trimmed V and J ends, which lost 5 bases and 4 bases, there was a span of 21 bases. This CDR3 contains 16 residues. The CDR3 bases are TGTGCCAGCAGTCCAATTGTTCCGACCTCGAAATACGAGCAGTACTTC. Translated: CASSPIVPTSKYEQYF.

V is TRBV7-3 and J is TRBJ1-2; a possible D gene is TRBD1 (6 bases). The CDR3 spans 15 residues. Per the germline V gene, CDR1 is SGHTA and CDR2 is FQGTGA. V gave up 4 bases and J gave up 4 bases, with 16 bases separating them. In nucleotides, the CDR3 is TGTGCCAGCAGCTCAGATCCGACAGGCCGCTATGGCTACACCTTC. Translation: CASSSDPTGRYGYTF.

V gene TRBV5-4 combines with J gene TRBJ1-1; D is unclear. Between the trimmed V and J ends, which lost 1 base and 2 bases, there was a span of 9 bases. Looked up from germline, CDR1 is SGHNT and CDR2 is YYREEE (reference sequence). CDR3 length: 14 residues. The CDR3 sequence is CASSLRGGNTEAFF. The CDR3 DNA follows: TGTGCCAGCAGCTTGCGGGGTGGAAACACTGAAGCTTTCTTT.

The count of this clone is one. This rearrangement joins TRBV20-1 to TRBJ2-7, with TRBD2 matching 8 bases. The CDR3 runs 16 residues. The V gene end was trimmed by 3 bases and the J gene end by 0 bases; junction bases not matched to a gene: 10. Germline V CDR1 and CDR2: DFQATT, SNEGSKA (reference sequence). CDR3 amino acids: CSASGVAGGLSYEQYF. The DNA of the CDR3 is TGCAGTGCTAGTGGTGTTGCGGGGGGCCTCTCCTACGAGCAGTACTTC.

The chain uses TRBV29-1 and TRBJ2-3; D might be TRBD1 or TRBD2, each matching 5 bases. This CDR3 contains 12 residues. V was cut by 4 bases and J by 14 bases, with 19 bases left in between. Germline CDR1 SQVTM, CDR2 ANQGSEA. The CDR3 spells CSVGDHIPPWYF. DNA of the CDR3: TGCAGCGTTGGGGACCATATCCCGCCGTGGTATTTT.

The chain joins TRBV7-2 to TRBJ1-3; D gene unclear. Germline CDR1 is SGHTA and CDR2 is FQGNSA. Trimming cost V 5 bases and J 4 bases, with 15 bases left between them. The CDR3 is made up of 15 amino acids. DNA of the CDR3: TGTGCCAGCAGCCTAGACTCGGTAGCCGGAAACACCATATATTTT. Protein product: CASSLDSVAGNTIYF.

The chain carries TRBV9 and TRBJ2-1; D unresolved. Trimming removed 0 bases from V and 13 bases from J, with 14 bases in between. The CDR3 is 13 residues long. Germline V gene lookup returns CDR1 SGDLS and CDR2 YYNGEE. CDR3 region: CASSVGSPGIQFF. The CDR3 DNA sequence: TGTGCCAGCAGCGTAGGTTCCCCCGGCATACAGTTCTTC.

The chain joins TRBV2 to TRBJ2-1, with D unclear. V lost 7 bases and J lost 0, with 13 bases in between. The CDR3 extends over 15 amino acids. Germline V gene data show CDR1 as SNHLY and CDR2 as FYNNEI. The CDR3 protein is CASKPRQISYNEQFF. The CDR3 DNA follows: TGTGCCAGCAAGCCGAGACAAATCTCCTACAATGAGCAGTTCTTC.

The genes are TRBV7-2 and TRBJ2-1; 10 bases match TRBD1. CDR1 and CDR2 (germline): SGHTA, FQGNSA. The CDR3 runs to 17 residues. V lost 4 bases and J lost 4; bases outside the gene matches: 10. This CDR3 is CASSSRRGQGLYNEQFF. The CDR3 DNA is TGTGCCAGCAGCTCCCGGAGGGGACAGGGGCTATACAATGAGCAGTTCTTC.

The chain joins TRBV5-1 to TRBJ1-6; weak D call: TRBD1 (5 bases). Trimming took 0 bases from V and 5 from J, leaving 15 bases between them. Germline V CDR1 and CDR2: SGHRS, YFSETQ. This CDR3 has 17 residues. CDR3 nucleotide sequence: TGCGCCAGCAGCTTGGGGATTCTGAGACAGCATAATTCACCCCTCCACTTT. Protein product: CASSLGILRQHNSPLHF.

This chain joins TRBV28 and TRBJ2-3; 12 nucleotides line up with TRBD2. In germline, CDR1 is MDHEN, CDR2 SYDVKM. This CDR3 is built from 16 residues. The V gene end was trimmed by 5 bases and the J gene end by 2 bases; junction bases not matched to a gene: 5. In DNA form, the CDR3 reads TGTGCCAGCAGTCGAGGACTAGCGGGGCCCACAGATACGCAGTATTTT. Protein sequence: CASSRGLAGPTDTQYF. The full variable domain, its missing parts supplied by reference TRBV28 and TRBJ2-3, is DVKVTQSSRYLVKRTGEKVFLECVQDMDHENMFWYRQDPGLGLRLIYFSYDVKMKEKGDIPEGYSVSREKKERFSLILESASTNQTSMYLCASSRGLAGPTDTQYFGPGTRLTVL.